The text below deals with one TCR beta chain. The target antigen is unknown. CD8 cells regarded as naive lacked CD45RO, were positively chosen for CCR7, and omitted terminally differentiated effector memory CD45RA+ cells. This sample stems from a study of shared clonotypes between healthy human individuals. Study information: A donor's plate count was three for CD4 naive and three for CD4 memory; CD8 naive had two and CD8 memory one.

Germline V gives CDR1 SNHLY, CDR2 FYNNEI. Trimming shortened V by 5 bases and J by 0 bases, and 16 bases separated the two germline ends. The CDR3 runs to 16 residues. Study results and limitations: Generally, naive subsets (rather than memory subsets) showed larger estimated richness.

Deep-level running was used for the assay. The authors' processing: Filtering of immunoSEQ junctional sequences could not match full-length read filtering. TCRdb's table, derived via immunoSEQ multiplex PCR, lists solely in-frame clones and lacks some. That table is the source of V, J and clone size, and D and trimming were worked out from the DNA. This table has roughly 2.1 million clones, about 92% appearing once. This sequence joins TRBV2 and TRBJ1-2; D is unclear. This sequence originates from a man younger than 30 in good health. Some clones in this sample may be carry-over from other donors' samples. Material: naive CD8+ T cells from PBMCs. In DNA form, the CDR3 reads TGTGCCAGCAGTCAAACTGGGAGCTACCCTAACTATGGCTACACCTTC. Translated: CASSQTGSYPNYGYTF.